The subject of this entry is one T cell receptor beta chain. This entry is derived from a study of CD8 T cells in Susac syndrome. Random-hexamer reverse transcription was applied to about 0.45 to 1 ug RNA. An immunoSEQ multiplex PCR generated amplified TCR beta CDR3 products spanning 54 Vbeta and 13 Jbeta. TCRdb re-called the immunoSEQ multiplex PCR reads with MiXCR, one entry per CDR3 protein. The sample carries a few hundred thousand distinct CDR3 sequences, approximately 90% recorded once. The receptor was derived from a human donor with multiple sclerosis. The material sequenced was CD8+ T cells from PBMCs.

CDR3 in amino acids: CASSQRASGTSSYEQYF. CDR3 nucleotide sequence: TGCGCCAGCAGCCAAAGGGCCTCCGGGACTAGTTCGTACGAGCAGTACTTC. This chain connects TRBV4-1 to TRBJ2-7, with 8 bases that match TRBD2. This CDR3 region has 17 residues. Per germline, CDR1 MGHRA and CDR2 YSYEKL. The V gene end was trimmed by 2 bases and the J gene end by 4 bases; junction bases not matched to a gene: 13.